The 23 T cell receptor beta chains below come from one sample, sequenced in a study of shared clonotypes between healthy human individuals. Sequencing used immunoSEQ multiplex PCR; TCRdb keeps in-frame clones, though not all of them. This sample has 550,000 to 600,000 clones; roughly 72% occur once, and the top ten carry around 11%. Sequencing was performed on PBMCs. These receptors were collected from a woman aged 40 to 50 in good health. Some clones in this sample may be carry-over from other donors' samples.

This clone has a count of ten or more. The J gene is TRBJ2-6, the V gene TRBV19; unclear D gene. CDR1 and CDR2 (germline): LNHDA, SQIVND (reference sequence). The CDR3 runs 13 residues. Between the trimmed V and J ends, which lost 10 bases and 1 base, there was a span of 8 bases. The CDR3 loop reads CATTGSGANVLTF. The CDR3 DNA follows: TGTGCCACCACCGGTTCTGGGGCCAACGTCCTGACTTTC.

This chain connects TRBV5-5 to TRBJ2-7; D is tentatively TRBD1 or TRBD2 (6 bases each). V lost 4 bases and J lost 2, with 13 bases in between. The CDR3 has 14 residues. Germline V gene sequence: CDR1 SGHKS, CDR2 YYEKEE (reference sequence). In nucleotides, the CDR3 is TGTGCCAGCAGCCTTCAGGGGACTCCCTACGAGCAGTACTTC. Translating gives CASSLQGTPYEQYF.

The rearrangement uses TRBV2 and TRBJ1-2; D is unresolved. This CDR3 has 15 residues. The germline V and J ends were trimmed by 5 bases and 4 bases, with 17 bases remaining between them. Per germline, CDR1 SNHLY and CDR2 FYNNEI. CDR3 coding DNA: TGTGCCAGCAGTTCCGACCCCCGTGGAATCTATGGCTACACCTTC. Residues: CASSSDPRGIYGYTF.

This clone was found a few times. The V gene is TRBV2, the J gene TRBJ2-5; D may be TRBD1 (6 bases). V gave up 6 bases and J gave up 6 bases, with 14 bases separating them. Germline CDR1 is SNHLY and CDR2 is FYNNEI. This CDR3 contains 13 residues. CDR3 loop: CASSTQGLKTQYF. Written as DNA, the CDR3 is TGTGCCAGCAGCACTCAGGGGTTGAAGACCCAGTACTTC.

The chain has TRBV11-2 and TRBJ2-1; 11 bases are a match to TRBD2. The length of the CDR3 is 15 residues. CDR1 and CDR2 (germline): SGHAT, FQNNGV. V trimming: 4 bases; J trimming: 8 bases; junction bases outside the gene matches: 7. CDR3 sequence: CASSSTSGSKYEQFF. CDR3 DNA sequence: TGTGCCAGCAGCTCTACTAGCGGGAGTAAGTATGAGCAGTTCTTC.

V usage is TRBV28 and J usage is TRBJ2-7; D unresolved. V was cut by 2 bases and J by 2 bases, with 10 bases left in between. The CDR3 loop spans 14 amino acids. In germline, CDR1 is MDHEN, CDR2 SYDVKM. The CDR3 DNA reads as TGTGCCAGCAGTTTAGGGTCAGACACCTACGAGCAGTACTTC. It specifies CASSLGSDTYEQYF.

The J gene is TRBJ1-2, the V gene TRBV27, with a tentative D call TRBD1 (5 bases). V was pared by 5 bases and J by 8 bases, with 18 bases between. This CDR3 is 14 amino acids long. CDR1 and CDR2 (germline): MNHEY, SMNVEV (reference sequence). The CDR3 region is CASSPSVGPGGYTF. The CDR3 DNA follows: TGTGCCAGCAGTCCCTCAGTGGGGCCAGGGGGCTACACCTTC.

The rearrangement joins TRBV28 to TRBJ1-2; D ambiguous. Germline V gene sequence: CDR1 MDHEN, CDR2 SYDVKM. The CDR3 has 13 residues. V lost 8 bases to trimming and J lost 4 bases, with 14 bases between them. CDR3 residues: CASGITATYGYTF. DNA of the CDR3: TGTGCCAGCGGGATTACAGCGACCTATGGCTACACCTTC.

The chain has TRBV5-6 and TRBJ2-2; 9 bases are a match to TRBD1. The CDR3 sequence is 16 residues long. Trimming took 0 bases from V and 4 from J; bases not matched to a gene: 4. The V gene's germline CDR1 is SGHDT and CDR2 YYEEEE. The CDR3 loop is CASSLDRGLFTGELFF. The CDR3 bases are TGTGCCAGCAGCTTGGACAGGGGGCTATTCACCGGGGAGCTGTTTTTT.

The chain has TRBV27 and TRBJ1-2; tentative D call: TRBD1 (5 bases). The germline V gene has CDR1 MNHEY and CDR2 SMNVEV (reference sequence). V was clipped by 5 bases and J by 3 bases, with 13 bases between them. The length of the CDR3 is 14 residues. Written as DNA, the CDR3 is TGTGCCAGCAGTCCAAGGGACCCCCACTATGGCTACACCTTC. Translated: CASSPRDPHYGYTF.

The gene calls are TRBV11-2 and TRBJ1-1; a possible D gene is TRBD1 (6 bases). The germline V gene has CDR1 SGHAT and CDR2 FQNNGV. V lost 4 bases and J 2 bases, leaving 14 bases between the germline ends. This CDR3 has 15 residues. CDR3 sequence: CASSSDGQYNTEAFF. The CDR3 DNA reads TGTGCCAGCAGCTCAGATGGACAGTACAACACTGAAGCTTTCTTT.

The chain employs TRBV9 and TRBJ1-1; no firm D call. CDR1 and CDR2 from the germline V gene are SGDLS and YYNGEE. The CDR3 contains 14 residues. Trimming stripped 0 bases from V and 0 bases from J, with 6 bases between. DNA of the CDR3: TGTGCCAGCAGCGTAGTAGCAATGAACACTGAAGCTTTCTTT. Protein product: CASSVVAMNTEAFF. Combining the CDR3 with reference TRBV9 and TRBJ1-1 gives the whole variable domain DSGVTQTPKHLITATGQRVTLRCSPRSGDLSVYWYQQSLDQGLQFLIQYYNGEERAKGNILERFSAQQFPDLHSELNLSSLELGDSALYFCASSVVAMNTEAFFGQGTRLTVV.

The chain carries TRBV6-5 and TRBJ1-5; 7 positions agree with TRBD1. The V gene end was trimmed by 0 bases and the J gene end by 7 bases; junction bases not matched to a gene: 3. The germline V gene has CDR1 MNHEY and CDR2 SVGAGI. CDR3 length: 14 residues. The CDR3 DNA reads TGTGCCAGCAGTTACTCGACAGGGCACCAGCCCCAGCATTTT. Protein: CASSYSTGHQPQHF.

The genes are TRBV21-1 and TRBJ2-3; no check of the table's D call, TRBD2, against the DNA was made. TRBV21-1 is shown as a pseudogene. CDR3 length: 19 amino acids. CDR3: CASSKRLAAVGRCTDTQYF. The DNA for the CDR3 is TGTGCCAGCAGCAAGAGACTAGCCGCGGTGGGTCGGTGCACAGATACGCAGTATTTT.

The V gene is TRBV15, the J gene TRBJ1-5; 9 nucleotides line up with TRBD1. V shed 2 bases, J shed 0 bases, and the junction held 11 bases outside the gene matches. The germline V gene encodes CDR1 LNHNV and CDR2 YYDKDF (reference sequence). This CDR3 has 19 amino acids. The CDR3 reads CATSRSRTGALYSNQPQHF. CDR3 nucleotides: TGTGCCACCAGCAGATCCAGGACAGGGGCCCTCTATAGCAATCAGCCCCAGCATTTT.

As to this clone: One base away lies a much larger clone, so this may be a sequencing read error. V usage is TRBV15 and J usage is TRBJ2-3, with D uncertain. Germline CDR1 is LNHNV and CDR2 is YYDKDF (reference sequence). CDR3 size: 14 residues. V was shortened by 1 base and J by 5 bases, with 10 bases between the two germline ends. CDR3 amino acids: CATSRGGVGDTQYF. For the CDR3, the DNA is TGTGCCACCAGCAGAGGAGGTGTAGGAGATACGCAGTATTTT.

To note about this clone: A read error likely explains this, since a far larger clone differs by one base. The CDR3, as DNA: TGTGCCTGGGCCCCCCGCGGGGGAGACAATGAGCAGTTCTTC. As protein: CAWAPRGGDNEQFF. The gene calls are TRBV30 and TRBJ2-1, with 7 positions matching TRBD2. Germline V gene lookup returns CDR1 GTSNPN and CDR2 SVGIG (reference sequence). This CDR3 contains 14 residues. Trimming at V came to 5 bases and at J to 5 bases, leaving 9 bases not matched to a gene.

The gene calls are TRBV28 and TRBJ2-7; no clear D. The germline V gene encodes CDR1 MDHEN and CDR2 SYDVKM. The CDR3 contains 17 residues. Trimming stripped 6 bases from V and 0 bases from J, with 21 bases between. CDR3 residues: CASSPGVRRMISYEQYF. The CDR3 DNA follows: TGTGCCAGCAGCCCCGGAGTGAGGCGGATGATCTCCTACGAGCAGTACTTC.

The chain employs TRBV27 and TRBJ2-5; D not resolved. Looked up from germline, CDR1 is MNHEY and CDR2 is SMNVEV (reference sequence). The CDR3 is 14 residues long. With 5 bases removed from V and 4 bases from J, the gap between germline ends came to 14 bases. CDR3 DNA: TGTGCCAGCAGTCTCCGGACCCTGGGAGAGACCCAGTACTTC. The encoded protein is CASSLRTLGETQYF.

V usage is TRBV5-4 and J usage is TRBJ1-1; 9 positions agree with TRBD1. Looked up from germline, CDR1 is SGHNT and CDR2 is YYREEE (reference sequence). The CDR3 covers 14 residues. With V trimmed by 0 bases and J by 3 bases, 0 bases remained unmatched. The CDR3 coding sequence is TGTGCCAGCAGCTTGGGGGACAGGGACACTGAAGCTTTCTTT. Residues: CASSLGDRDTEAFF.

The chain combines TRBV9 with TRBJ1-1; D not resolved. V was shortened by 3 bases and J by 5 bases, with 11 bases between the two germline ends. In germline, CDR1 is SGDLS, CDR2 YYNGEE. The CDR3 sequence is 13 residues long. For the CDR3, the DNA is TGTGCCAGCAGCGGGCATTCACTTACTGAAGCTTTCTTT. Its protein is CASSGHSLTEAFF.

The V and J genes are TRBV7-2 and TRBJ2-3; D is possibly TRBD2 (6 bases). Germline CDR1 is SGHTA and CDR2 is FQGNSA. The length of the CDR3 is 12 residues. V lost 5 bases and J 12 bases, leaving 15 bases between the germline ends. CDR3 bases: TGTGCCAGCAGCACCCGGCCGGGACTCCAGTATTTT. It yields the protein CASSTRPGLQYF.

This chain joins TRBV10-3 and TRBJ1-5; D may be TRBD1 (5 bases). The V gene's germline CDR1 is ENHRY and CDR2 SYGVKD. The CDR3 covers 16 residues. V lost 3 bases, J lost 0 bases, and 12 bases lay in between. The CDR3 loop reads CAISDRDSPSNQPQHF. The CDR3 DNA sequence: TGTGCCATCAGTGACAGGGACTCCCCTAGCAATCAGCCCCAGCATTTT.